A selection of T cell receptor beta chains follows, all from one sample in a study of blood T cell repertoires in COVID-19. Method: immunoSEQ multiplex PCR; TCRdb's copy keeps in-frame clones and lacks some. Of 250,000 to 300,000 clones listed, roughly 87% are singletons. The specimen sequenced was peripheral blood. The receptor source for this set is a woman between 45 and 60 years old who had recovered from COVID-19. The CDR3 runs from the conserved cysteine through the conserved F or W. A D gene is named only where the DNA matches it firmly. Size is stated for part of the rows, as once, few or many counts, or as a class when the clone is expanded.

V	size	D	J	DNA	CDR3
TRBV11-2	.	TRBD2	TRBJ2-1	TGTGCCAGCAGCTTAACAACCGGGGGGTACAATGAGCAGTTCTTC	CASSLTTGGYNEQFF
TRBV6-5	.	TRBD2	TRBJ2-1	TGTGCCAGCAGCCGGACTAGCGGTTCGGCTGAGCAGTTCTTC	CASSRTSGSAEQFF
TRBV7-9	.	.	TRBJ1-1	TGTGCCAGCAGCTCGTACCAGGACACTGAAGCTTTCTTT	CASSSYQDTEAFF
TRBV9	.	TRBD1	TRBJ1-1	TGTGCCAGCAGCGCCCTTCCCGGGACAGCGAACACTGAAGCTTTCTTT	CASSALPGTANTEAFF
TRBV7-9	.	.	TRBJ2-7	TGTGCCAGCAGTACCTTTGGACTACCATACGAGCAGTACTTC	CASSTFGLPYEQYF
TRBV18	.	TRBD1	TRBJ1-6	TGTGCCAGCTCACGAGTCAGGCCGGGACAGACTTCACCCCTCCACTTT	CASSRVRPGQTSPLHF
TRBV5-1	.	.	TRBJ1-1	TGCGCCAGCAGCTTGGAATTCTGGGGCAGGGGCACTGAAGCTTTCTTT	CASSLEFWGRGTEAFF
TRBV30	.	.	TRBJ2-5	TGTGCCTGGGGCGGGGAGACCCAGTACTTC	CAWGGETQYF
TRBV28	.	TRBD1	TRBJ1-2	TGTGCCAGCAGTTCCCATGGACAGGGTCAATATGGCTACACCTTC	CASSSHGQGQYGYTF
TRBV12-3/TRBV12-4	.	.	TRBJ2-3	TGTGCCAGCAGGGAGACAGATACGCAGTATTTT	CASRETDTQYF
TRBV5-4	once	TRBD2	TRBJ2-1	TGTGCCAGCAGCTTGGGACTAGCGGATCACTACAATGAGCAGTTCTTC	CASSLGLADHYNEQFF
TRBV3-1/TRBV3-2	.	.	TRBJ2-7	TGTGCCAGCAGCCAAGACCTCTCCTACGAGCAGTACTTC	CASSQDLSYEQYF
TRBV28	.	.	TRBJ1-3	TGTGCCAGCAGTTCCACTAACTCTGGAAACACCATATATTTT	CASSSTNSGNTIYF
TRBV27	many	TRBD2	TRBJ2-1	TGTGCCAGCAGTGCGGGAGCGCAATACAATGAGCAGTTCTTC	CASSAGAQYNEQFF
TRBV9	.	TRBD2	TRBJ2-7	TGTGCCAGCAGCGTAGGAGGGCGGGGGGCCTACGAGCAGTACTTC	CASSVGGRGAYEQYF
TRBV24-1	once	TRBD1	TRBJ1-2	TGTGCCACCTATCCAGGGGGCGCATTTAACTATGGCTACACCTTC	CATYPGGAFNYGYTF
TRBV24-1	.	.	TRBJ2-3	TGTGCCACCAGTGATTTGCCCTGGGACAACACAGATACGCAGTATTTT	CATSDLPWDNTDTQYF
TRBV27	.	.	TRBJ2-7	TGTGCCAGCAGTTTAGAGCCAGGGGGGTACGAGCAGTACTTC	CASSLEPGGYEQYF
TRBV7-2	.	TRBD2	TRBJ2-2	TGTGCCAGCAGGAGGGGAGCGGGGTTGAACACCGGGGAGCTGTTTTTT	CASRRGAGLNTGELFF
TRBV7-2	.	TRBD1	TRBJ1-6	TGTGCCAGCAGAGTACAGGGGCCAACACCCCTCCACTTT	CASRVQGPTPLHF
TRBV10-3	once	.	TRBJ1-1	TGTGCCATCAGCCCCCAGGGCATGGGCACTGAAGCTTTCTTT	CAISPQGMGTEAFF
TRBV5-1	.	TRBD2	TRBJ2-1	TGCGCCAGCAGCCCCACCGGGACTAGCGGGGGGGCCGATCAGTTCTTC	CASSPTGTSGGADQFF
TRBV4-3	.	TRBD1	TRBJ2-7	TGCGCCAGCAGCCAAGGACAGGGAGTAACCTACGAGCAGTACTTC	CASSQGQGVTYEQYF
TRBV7-9	.	.	TRBJ1-2	TGTGCCAGCAGCTTAGGAGTGGGGGGAAACTATGGCTACACCTTC	CASSLGVGGNYGYTF
TRBV10-3	few	.	TRBJ2-1	TGTGCCATCAGTGAGTCAGCGAGAACCGAGCAGTTCTTC	CAISESARTEQFF
TRBV9	.	TRBD1	TRBJ1-2	TGTGCCAGCAGCGCCGGACAGGGAATATTCTATGGCTACACCTTC	CASSAGQGIFYGYTF
TRBV7-2	few	TRBD2	TRBJ2-3	TGTGCCAGCAGCTTACGGGAGGGAGATACGCAGTATTTT	CASSLREGDTQYF
TRBV14	.	.	TRBJ2-7	TGTGCCAGCAGCCCGAGGAATTTGAAGCACGAGCAGTACTTC	CASSPRNLKHEQYF
TRBV30	once	TRBD1	TRBJ2-7	TGTGCCTGGAGAGACCCCGACAGGGTTCGAACATACGAGCAGTACTTC	CAWRDPDRVRTYEQYF
TRBV5-5	.	TRBD1	TRBJ1-3	TGTGCCAGCAACCAGGGGACAGGGGGAAACACCATATATTTT	CASNQGTGGNTIYF
TRBV7-8	.	.	TRBJ2-5	TGTGCCAGCAGAAAAAGGCGTGACCCAATGGAGGCCCAGTACTTC	CASRKRRDPMEAQYF
TRBV7-3	.	.	TRBJ2-1	TGTGCCAGCAGCCCTACCCCGGGAGTGGGGATCAATGAGCAGTTCTTC	CASSPTPGVGINEQFF
TRBV4-1	.	.	TRBJ1-2	TGCGCCAGCAGCCCATCGCTAGGAACAACTAACTATGGCTACACCTTC	CASSPSLGTTNYGYTF
TRBV7-3	.	TRBD1	TRBJ1-2	TGTGCCAGCAGCTTGGACAGGTCGAGCTATGGCTACACCTTC	CASSLDRSSYGYTF
TRBV19	once	.	TRBJ2-3	TGTGCCAGTAGTATTGTTGGGGGCAGCACAGATACGCAGTATTTT	CASSIVGGSTDTQYF
TRBV6-6	.	TRBD1	TRBJ2-3	TGTGCCAGCAGCTTCGACAGGGGGATCACAGATACGCAGTATTTT	CASSFDRGITDTQYF
TRBV4-3	.	TRBD2	TRBJ2-5	TGCGCCAGCAGCCAGAGCGGGGCAGACAACAAAGAGACCCAGTACTTC	CASSQSGADNKETQYF
TRBV29-1	.	TRBD2	TRBJ2-7	TGCAGCGGAGTTTTAGCGGGGCGAGAGTACGAGCAGTACTTC	CSGVLAGREYEQYF
TRBV4-3	many	TRBD2	TRBJ2-6	TGCGCCAGCAGCCAAGATGGGGGGGCTGGGGCCAACGTCCTGACTTTC	CASSQDGGAGANVLTF
TRBV9	.	TRBD1	TRBJ1-2	TGTGCCAGCAGCACGGGACAGTTGACTAACTATGGCTACACCTTC	CASSTGQLTNYGYTF
TRBV28	.	TRBD2	TRBJ2-3	TGTGCCAGCAGTTTAGGGGGTGGCGGGGGACTCACAGATACGCAGTATTTT	CASSLGGGGGLTDTQYF
TRBV5-5	.	.	TRBJ2-5	TGTGCCAGCAGCGCGGGGAGCTGGTACTTC	CASSAGSWYF
TRBV6-5	few	.	TRBJ1-2	TGTGCCAGCAGTTACTCGAGGTCATTAGATGGCTACACCTTC	CASSYSRSLDGYTF
TRBV5-1	few	TRBD1	TRBJ2-3	TGCGCCAGCAGCTTGGTGGGACAGGGGTCGTCGCAGTATTTT	CASSLVGQGSSQYF
TRBV12-5	.	.	TRBJ1-1	TGTGCTAGTGGTTGGGCAGGGAACACTGAAGCTTTCTTT	CASGWAGNTEAFF
TRBV30	.	.	TRBJ1-2	TGTGCCCAGGACTTTTCTAACTATGGCTACACCTTC	CAQDFSNYGYTF
TRBV4-3	.	TRBD1	TRBJ2-1	TGCGCCAGCAGCACCCGACAGGGGGCTCGGAATGAGCAGTTCTTC	CASSTRQGARNEQFF
TRBV18	.	.	TRBJ1-1	TGTGCCAGCTCACCTAATTTTGACACTGAAGCTTTCTTT	CASSPNFDTEAFF
TRBV11-2	.	TRBD2	TRBJ2-1	TGTGCCAGCAGCCCGGGTCGAACTAGCGGAGGGGACAATGAGCAGTTCTTC	CASSPGRTSGGDNEQFF
TRBV18	.	.	TRBJ2-7	TGTGCCAGCTCACCAGCCCGGGACACCTCCTACGAGCAGTACTTC	CASSPARDTSYEQYF